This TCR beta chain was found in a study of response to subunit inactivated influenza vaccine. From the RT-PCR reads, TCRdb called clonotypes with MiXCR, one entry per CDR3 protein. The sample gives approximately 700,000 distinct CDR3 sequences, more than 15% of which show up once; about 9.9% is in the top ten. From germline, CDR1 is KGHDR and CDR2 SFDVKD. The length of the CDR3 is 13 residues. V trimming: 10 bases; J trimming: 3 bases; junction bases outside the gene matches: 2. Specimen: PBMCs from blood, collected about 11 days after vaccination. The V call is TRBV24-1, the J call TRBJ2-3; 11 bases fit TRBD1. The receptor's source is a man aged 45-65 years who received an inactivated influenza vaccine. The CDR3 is CATGQGATDTQYF. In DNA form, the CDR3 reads TGTGCCACAGGACAGGGGGCGACAGATACGCAGTATTTT.